Listed here are 32 T cell receptor beta chains from one sample, sequenced in a study of blood T cell repertoires in COVID-19 (dated by TCRdb to 2020 to 2022). Library preparation used the immunoSEQ multiplex PCR assay. TCRdb provides this immuneACCESS table in a form limited to in-frame rearrangements. Some clones are lacking; in checked studies, under half of them reflect an unresolved V gene, and why the rest are absent is not known. The sample records over 150,000 clones, roughly 84% of which are singletons. The ten largest clones add up to 6.5% to 9.5% of the sample. Sequenced material: PBMCs or T cells enriched from blood (not recorded which). The receptors derive from a man in his forties who had recovered from COVID-19.

The chain combines TRBV6-1 with TRBJ2-4; no firm D call. Per germline, CDR1 MNHNS and CDR2 SASEGT. V gave up 1 base and J gave up 6 bases, with 10 bases separating them. The CDR3 runs 14 residues. CDR3 sequence: CASSEGQIGNIQYF. The DNA of the CDR3 is TGTGCCAGCAGTGAAGGCCAGATTGGAAACATTCAGTACTTC.

There are a few counts of this clone. The rearrangement joins TRBV4-1 to TRBJ1-1, with no clear D. Trimming took off 1 base at V and 7 bases at J, with 10 bases between the two ends. This CDR3 spans 13 amino acids. Germline CDR1 is MGHRA and CDR2 is YSYEKL. CDR3: CASSQGPGLEAFF. The CDR3 nucleotides are TGCGCCAGCAGCCAAGGCCCGGGTCTTGAAGCTTTCTTT.

This clone occurred a few times. The genes are TRBV19 and TRBJ2-7; 9 positions match TRBD1. CDR3 length: 14 amino acids. Germline CDR1 LNHDA, CDR2 SQIVND (reference sequence). V was pared by 5 bases and J by 6 bases, with 8 bases of the junction left unmatched. CDR3 sequence: CASSPPGTGSEQYF. The CDR3, as DNA: TGTGCCAGTAGTCCGCCCGGGACAGGGAGCGAGCAGTACTTC.

V usage is TRBV28 and J usage is TRBJ2-1, with a possible D match to TRBD2 (6 bases). This CDR3 is 15 amino acids long. Trimming stripped 7 bases from V and 3 bases from J, with 16 bases between. CDR1 and CDR2 (germline): MDHEN, SYDVKM. The CDR3: CASKMGSGYYNEQFF. The CDR3 DNA reads as TGTGCCAGCAAAATGGGTAGCGGTTACTACAATGAGCAGTTCTTC.

The rearrangement links TRBV28 to TRBJ1-1, with D hard to call. CDR1 is MDHEN and CDR2 is SYDVKM in the germline V gene. The CDR3 covers 13 residues. With 8 bases removed from V and 1 base from J, the gap between germline ends came to 11 bases. CDR3 DNA sequence: TGTGCCAGCCGCGAGACACCGAACACTGAAGCTTTCTTT. It translates to CASRETPNTEAFF.

The chain couples TRBV7-9 to TRBJ1-1; D is uncertain. The ends were cut back, 5 bases at V and 10 bases at J, with 14 bases in the middle. The CDR3 spans 12 residues. Germline CDR1 and CDR2: SEHNR and FQNEAQ (reference sequence). The CDR3 nucleotides are TGTGCCAGCAGCCTATTCCAGGAGGGAGCTTTCTTT. Translation gives CASSLFQEGAFF.

V usage is TRBV19 and J usage is TRBJ2-1; 10 bases map to TRBD1. Germline V gives CDR1 LNHDA, CDR2 SQIVND (reference sequence). The CDR3 contains 21 residues. Unmatched junction bases numbered 19, after V lost 1 base and J lost 4 bases. CDR3 amino acids: CASSIGRLGQGSTRPYNEQFF. The CDR3 bases are TGTGCCAGTAGTATAGGTCGTCTGGGACAGGGGTCTACTAGACCATACAATGAGCAGTTCTTC.

This clone occurred a few times. The gene calls are TRBV9 and TRBJ1-2, with TRBD1 identical over 7 bases. The CDR3 extends over 14 amino acids. V lost 3 bases and J lost 7; bases outside the gene matches: 9. CDR1 and CDR2 from the germline V gene are SGDLS and YYNGEE. The CDR3 region is CASSGRQGSIGYTF. CDR3 coding DNA: TGTGCCAGCAGCGGTAGACAGGGAAGTATTGGCTACACCTTC.

This chain links TRBV9 with TRBJ2-1, with 8 bases aligning to TRBD2. The CDR3 is made up of 16 amino acids. Germline V CDR1 and CDR2: SGDLS, YYNGEE. V shed 3 bases, J shed 4 bases, and the junction held 9 bases outside the gene matches. In DNA form, the CDR3 reads TGTGCCAGCAGCGAGATAAGTAGCGGGGCGTACAATGAGCAGTTCTTC. Its protein is CASSEISSGAYNEQFF.

This chain's CDR3 is CASNGQGGSPLHF. The CDR3 DNA reads as TGTGCCAGCAACGGGCAGGGCGGCTCACCCCTCCACTTT. The rearrangement joins TRBV28 to TRBJ1-6; the D gene is possibly TRBD1 (5 bases). Per the germline V gene, CDR1 is MDHEN and CDR2 is SYDVKM. This CDR3 region has 13 residues. The V and J ends lost 7 bases and 10 bases respectively, with 14 bases between them.

This clone was observed once. The chain couples TRBV28 to TRBJ2-3; a weak D match, TRBD2 (7 bases). CDR1 and CDR2 from the germline V gene are MDHEN and SYDVKM. V was cut by 7 bases and J by 8 bases, with 16 bases left in between. The CDR3 runs 13 residues. The CDR3 nucleotides read TGTGCCAGCAAGGGAGGGGGGGTAGGTACGCAGTATTTT. Translation: CASKGGGVGTQYF.

The J gene is TRBJ1-2, the V gene TRBV7-2; TRBD1 matches at 7 bases. V shed 5 bases, J shed 4 bases, and the junction held 7 bases outside the gene matches. Germline V gene sequence: CDR1 SGHTA, CDR2 FQGNSA. The CDR3 contains 14 residues. In DNA, the CDR3 is TGTGCCAGCAGCATACAGGGGTCAGGCTATGGCTACACCTTC. It translates to CASSIQGSGYGYTF.

Worth noting for this clone: At one of its ends the junction is not consistent with the germline gene, which may arise from a read error. The gene calls are TRBV7-2 and TRBJ2-3; D possibly corresponds to TRBD1 (5 bases). Germline CDR1 SGHTA, CDR2 FQGNSA. The CDR3 spans 16 residues. The CDR3 loop is CASSLVQGISTVTQYF. The CDR3 DNA follows: TGTGCCAGCAGCTTAGTTCAGGGTATATCGACAGTTACGCAGTATTTT. Full variable domain (missing parts from reference TRBV7-2 and TRBJ2-3): GAGVSQSPSNKVTEKGKDVELRCDPISGHTALYWYRQSLGQGLEFLIYFQGNSAPDKSGLPSDRFSAERTGGSVSTLTIQRTQQEDSAVYLCASSLVQGISTVTQYFGPGTRLTVL.

V gene TRBV6-5 combines with J gene TRBJ2-3; TRBD2 matches 13 bases. V shed 6 bases, J shed 4 bases, and the junction held 4 bases outside the gene matches. In germline, CDR1 is MNHEY, CDR2 SVGAGI. The length of the CDR3 is 15 residues. CDR3 sequence (DNA): TGTGCCAGCAGCGTGACTAGCGGGGGGCCAGATACGCAGTATTTT. Amino acid sequence: CASSVTSGGPDTQYF.

This clone has only one observation. The gene calls are TRBV9 and TRBJ2-3; possible D gene TRBD2, 5 bases. CDR1 is SGDLS, CDR2 YYNGEE, per germline. This CDR3 spans 15 amino acids. V was pared by 2 bases and J by 0 bases, with 10 bases between. The CDR3 DNA reads as TGTGCCAGCAGCGTCTTCCCGGGGAGCACAGATACGCAGTATTTT. Translation: CASSVFPGSTDTQYF.

V usage is TRBV6-2 or TRBV6-3 and J usage is TRBJ2-4; 10 bases align to TRBD1. V trimming: 2 bases; J trimming: 6 bases; junction bases outside the gene matches: 7. The CDR3 has 16 residues. CDR1 MNHEY and CDR2 SVGEGT come from the germline V gene. The CDR3 nucleotides are TGTGCCAGCAGTTACAAGACAGGGGGCGCGGCAAACATTCAGTACTTC. Encoded protein: CASSYKTGGAANIQYF.

This clone was counted once. The chain recombines TRBV10-3 with TRBJ2-1; 7 bases match TRBD2. V lost 2 bases and J lost 7; bases outside the gene matches: 17. Germline V CDR1 and CDR2: ENHRY, SYGVKD. This CDR3 is 18 amino acids long. DNA of the CDR3: TGTGCCATCAGTGAGACGGGGGGACTGGGCGGGGGTATGAATGAGCAGTTCTTC. Protein product: CAISETGGLGGGMNEQFF.

V usage is TRBV9 and J usage is TRBJ2-7; 8 bases match TRBD1. The CDR3 is 17 amino acids. The junction had 12 bases not matched to a gene; V was cut back by 4 bases and J by 0 bases. The V gene's germline CDR1 is SGDLS and CDR2 YYNGEE. As DNA, the CDR3 is TGTGCCAGCAGCCGTGGACAGGGAAGGAGGGGCTCCTACGAGCAGTACTTC. Translated: CASSRGQGRRGSYEQYF.

The V gene is TRBV7-2, the J gene TRBJ1-1; 7 bases are shared with TRBD1. V shed 4 bases, J shed 0 bases, and the junction held 2 bases outside the gene matches. This CDR3 contains 14 residues. Germline CDR1 reads SGHTA; CDR2 reads FQGNSA. Here the CDR3 reads CASSSRGVNTEAFF. In nucleotides, the CDR3 is TGTGCCAGCAGCTCCAGGGGGGTGAACACTGAAGCTTTCTTT.

This clone showed up just once. The genes are TRBV4-2 and TRBJ1-6; 8 bases match TRBD1. CDR3 size: 18 residues. Trimming took 0 bases from V and 5 from J; bases not matched to a gene: 9. Per germline, CDR1 LGHNA and CDR2 YNFKEQ. Written as DNA, the CDR3 is TGTGCCAGCAGCCAAGAAGCGGACAGGGTGGGACATAATTCACCCCTCCACTTT. Translation gives CASSQEADRVGHNSPLHF.

This sequence joins TRBV7-9 and TRBJ1-1; TRBD1 aligns across 10 bases. CDR1 SEHNR and CDR2 FQNEAQ come from the germline V gene (reference sequence). This CDR3 has 15 residues. Losses at the gene ends were 7 bases for V and 5 bases for J; bases not matched to a gene: 10. The CDR3 loop reads CASTLGTGDRTEAFF. CDR3 coding DNA: TGTGCCAGCACCCTTGGGACAGGGGATCGAACTGAAGCTTTCTTT.

The chain employs TRBV3-1 (or the pseudogene TRBV3-2) and TRBJ2-7, with 8 bases matching TRBD2. The length of the CDR3 is 18 residues. The junction had 19 bases not matched to a gene; V was cut back by 7 bases and J by 2 bases. The germline V gene encodes CDR1 LGHDT and CDR2 YNNKEL (reference sequence). The CDR3 sequence is CASTPVGRAGGLPYEQYF. DNA of the CDR3: TGTGCCAGCACCCCGGTCGGGCGGGCGGGGGGCCTTCCCTACGAGCAGTACTTC.

This chain uses TRBV5-6 with TRBJ1-3, with D maybe TRBD1 (6 bases). Per germline, CDR1 SGHDT and CDR2 YYEEEE. This CDR3 contains 18 residues. Trimming shortened V by 4 bases and J by 0 bases, and 20 bases separated the two germline ends. The CDR3 DNA sequence: TGTGCCAGCAGCCCGCGGACAGTTTTTTCATCCTCTGGAAACACCATATATTTT. As protein: CASSPRTVFSSSGNTIYF.

This clone was seen many times. V usage is TRBV3-1 (or the pseudogene TRBV3-2) and J usage is TRBJ2-3; tentative D call: TRBD1 (6 bases). The V gene's germline CDR1 is LGHDT and CDR2 YNNKEL (reference sequence). This CDR3 comprises 16 residues. Trimming cost V 4 bases and J 2 bases, with 16 bases left between them. The CDR3 region is CASSRTGSEDTDTQYF. CDR3 bases: TGTGCCAGCAGCCGTACAGGGTCTGAGGACACAGATACGCAGTATTTT.

This chain uses TRBV11-2 with TRBJ2-1; 7 bases map to TRBD2. The trim removed 5 bases at V and 4 bases at J, leaving 11 bases unmatched. The germline V gene encodes CDR1 SGHAT and CDR2 FQNNGV. The CDR3 length is 16 residues. The CDR3 region is CASSPMLAVSYNEQFF. The CDR3 region has the DNA TGTGCCAGCAGCCCCATGCTAGCGGTATCATACAATGAGCAGTTCTTC.

The table lists this clone with a count of one. The chain uses TRBV6-5 and TRBJ1-2, with a tentative D call TRBD1 (6 bases). The germline V and J ends were trimmed by 8 bases and 14 bases, with 24 bases remaining between them. The CDR3 has 13 amino acids. Germline V gene sequence: CDR1 MNHEY, CDR2 SVGAGI. This chain's CDR3 is CASGPPAGAAPTF. CDR3 nucleotide sequence: TGTGCCAGCGGGCCCCCTGCAGGGGCCGCACCGACCTTC.

This chain links TRBV6-6 with TRBJ2-5; 14 bases line up with TRBD2. The CDR3 has 15 amino acids. V gave up 11 bases and J gave up 5 bases; unmatched junction bases: 10. Germline V gives CDR1 MNHNY, CDR2 SVGAGI (reference sequence). DNA of the CDR3: TGTGCCGCCGGACTAGCGGGGGGCCTTATGGAGACCCAGTACTTC. Residues: CAAGLAGGLMETQYF.

The J gene is TRBJ1-1, the V gene TRBV7-9; perhaps TRBD1 as D (5 bases). CDR1 is SEHNR and CDR2 is FQNEAQ in the germline V gene (reference sequence). Between the trimmed V and J ends, which lost 1 base and 4 bases, there was a span of 10 bases. The CDR3 consists of 14 residues. The CDR3 reads CASSLEGTFTEAFF. The CDR3 DNA reads as TGTGCCAGCAGCTTAGAAGGGACTTTCACTGAAGCTTTCTTT. The variable domain in full, completed from reference TRBV7-9 and TRBJ1-1, reads DTGVSQNPRHKITKRGQNVTFRCDPISEHNRLYWYRQTLGQGPEFLTYFQNEAQLEKSRLLSDRFSAERPKGSFSTLEIQRTEQGDSAMYLCASSLEGTFTEAFFGQGTRLTVV.

The genes are TRBV6-5 and TRBJ1-1; 9 nucleotides align to TRBD1. CDR1 is MNHEY, CDR2 SVGAGI, per germline. Germline trimming cut 2 bases from V and 4 bases from J; bases unmatched to any gene: 2. The CDR3 runs to 14 residues. Here the CDR3 DNA reads TGTGCCAGCAGTTACCGACAGGGGGGCACTGAAGCTTTCTTT. Translating gives CASSYRQGGTEAFF.

The chain has TRBV18 and TRBJ1-1; 10 nucleotides agree with TRBD1. V lost 6 bases, J lost 3 bases, and 16 bases stayed unmatched. Germline V CDR1 and CDR2: KGHSH, LQKENI. CDR3 length: 18 residues. The CDR3 loop reads CASSESGQGNSRDTEAFF. The DNA for the CDR3 is TGTGCCAGCTCTGAATCGGGACAGGGGAATTCTCGCGACACTGAAGCTTTCTTT.

This clone was found a few times. The chain is built from TRBV18 and TRBJ2-2; D perhaps matches TRBD2 (5 bases). The CDR3 is 16 amino acids. V lost 3 bases to trimming and J lost 3 bases, with 14 bases between them. CDR1 is KGHSH and CDR2 is LQKENI in the germline V gene. CDR3: CASSPRSRVDTGELFF. The CDR3 coding sequence is TGTGCCAGCTCACCCCGTTCGCGGGTGGACACCGGGGAGCTGTTTTTT.

V usage is TRBV30 and J usage is TRBJ1-6; perhaps TRBD1 as D (6 bases). This CDR3 is built from 13 residues. Germline V gene sequence: CDR1 GTSNPN, CDR2 SVGIG (reference sequence). V lost 5 bases and J 7 bases, leaving 12 bases between the germline ends. The CDR3, as DNA: TGTGCCTGGGGAAACAGGGAGAATTCACCCCTCCACTTT. Translated: CAWGNRENSPLHF.